This is a list of T cell receptor beta chains from one sample in a study of technical replicates of blood from a handful of donors. Profiling relied on immunoSEQ multiplex PCR, and the TCRdb table lists in-frame clones only, not all of them. The sample lists approximately 89,000 clones; about 94% were seen once. Sequences were obtained from T cells isolated from PBMCs. These receptors originate from a human donor in good health. The CDR3 runs from the conserved cysteine through the conserved F or W. The D gene is left open where the match is weak. Only part of the rows carry a size: once, few, many, or a class if the clone is expanded.

V gene: TRBV29-1
clone size: once
J gene: TRBJ2-5
D gene: .
CDR3 DNA: TGCAGCACTGGGACTCTGCAAGAGACCCAGTACTTC
CDR3 protein: CSTGTLQETQYF

V gene: TRBV13
clone size: .
J gene: TRBJ2-7
D gene: TRBD2
CDR3 DNA: TGTGCCAGCAGCTTAGGTAGCGGGAGGGCCTACGAGCAGTACTTC
CDR3 protein: CASSLGSGRAYEQYF

V gene: TRBV28
clone size: .
J gene: TRBJ1-2
D gene: .
CDR3 DNA: TGTGCCAGCAGTCCCTCGGGTGTGGGTCGCGGCTACACCTTC
CDR3 protein: CASSPSGVGRGYTF

V gene: TRBV5-1
clone size: .
J gene: TRBJ1-1
D gene: .
CDR3 DNA: TGCGCCAGCAGCCAAGGACAGTTCATGAACACTGAAGCTTTCTTT
CDR3 protein: CASSQGQFMNTEAFF

V gene: TRBV5-1
clone size: .
J gene: TRBJ1-1
D gene: TRBD1
CDR3 DNA: TGCGCCAGCAAAGACAGGGACACTGAAGCTTTCTTT
CDR3 protein: CASKDRDTEAFF

V gene: TRBV19
clone size: .
J gene: TRBJ2-1
D gene: .
CDR3 DNA: TGTGCCAGTAGCGGGAGAGTCTACAATGAGCAGTTCTTC
CDR3 protein: CASSGRVYNEQFF

V gene: TRBV7-9
clone size: .
J gene: TRBJ2-7
D gene: .
CDR3 DNA: TGTGCCAGCAGCTTAGTAGGGGCCGACAACGAGCAGTACTTC
CDR3 protein: CASSLVGADNEQYF

V gene: TRBV5-1
clone size: .
J gene: TRBJ2-1
D gene: .
CDR3 DNA: TGCGCCAGCAGCTACGAAGGGCCCTCTGGGAGGCCGCGTCAGAACAATGAGCAGTTCTTC
CDR3 protein: CASSYEGPSGRPRQNNEQFF

V gene: TRBV4-1
clone size: .
J gene: TRBJ2-1
D gene: .
CDR3 DNA: TGCGCCAGCAGCCAAGATGGGAGAATGGTCAATGAGCAGTTCTTC
CDR3 protein: CASSQDGRMVNEQFF

V gene: TRBV4-2
clone size: .
J gene: TRBJ2-2
D gene: .
CDR3 DNA: TGTGCCAGCAGCCAAGAGGGGCCCGACACCGGGGAGCTGTTTTTT
CDR3 protein: CASSQEGPDTGELFF

V gene: TRBV7-7
clone size: .
J gene: TRBJ1-5
D gene: .
CDR3 DNA: TGTGCTAGCAGCGCGGGAGGAGGGCAGCCCCAGCATTTT
CDR3 protein: CASSAGGGQPQHF

V gene: TRBV4-2
clone size: .
J gene: TRBJ2-2
D gene: TRBD1
CDR3 DNA: TGTGCCAGCAGCCACTCGTGGACAGGGGGAGGCACCGGGGAGCTGTTTTTT
CDR3 protein: CASSHSWTGGGTGELFF

V gene: TRBV23-1
clone size: .
J gene: TRBJ2-7
D gene: TRBD1
CDR3 DNA: TGCGCCAGCAGACCTACAGGGGACTACGAGCAGTACTTC
CDR3 protein: CASRPTGDYEQYF

V gene: TRBV4-2
clone size: .
J gene: TRBJ1-1
D gene: .
CDR3 DNA: TGTGCCAGCAGCCAAGAGTCCAGGGCCACTGAAGCTTTCTTT
CDR3 protein: CASSQESRATEAFF

V gene: TRBV5-1
clone size: .
J gene: TRBJ2-7
D gene: .
CDR3 DNA: TGCGCCAGCAGCAGGACAGAAAACTACGAGCAGTACTTC
CDR3 protein: CASSRTENYEQYF

V gene: TRBV7-9
clone size: .
J gene: TRBJ1-4
D gene: TRBD1
CDR3 DNA: TGTGCCAGCAGCGAGGACAGGGGGCTTAATGAAAAACTGTTTTTT
CDR3 protein: CASSEDRGLNEKLFF

V gene: TRBV5-6
clone size: .
J gene: TRBJ1-5
D gene: .
CDR3 DNA: TGTGCCAGCAGCTATTGGCCTGATCAGCCCCAGCATTTT
CDR3 protein: CASSYWPDQPQHF

V gene: TRBV14
clone size: .
J gene: TRBJ2-1
D gene: .
CDR3 DNA: TGTGCCAGCAGCCCGAGACTCACCACCTACAATGAGCAGTTCTTC
CDR3 protein: CASSPRLTTYNEQFF

V gene: TRBV19
clone size: .
J gene: TRBJ1-1
D gene: TRBD1
CDR3 DNA: TGTGCCAGTATTAGGACAGGGCGTAACACTGAAGCTTTCTTT
CDR3 protein: CASIRTGRNTEAFF

V gene: TRBV7-8
clone size: .
J gene: TRBJ2-2
D gene: TRBD2
CDR3 DNA: TGTGCCAGCAGCACCTACCTAGCGGGAGGGACTAACACCGGGGAGCTGTTTTTT
CDR3 protein: CASSTYLAGGTNTGELFF

V gene: TRBV6-5
clone size: .
J gene: TRBJ2-1
D gene: .
CDR3 DNA: TGTGCCAGCCAGCCTAGCGTACTAAACAATGAGCAGTTCTTC
CDR3 protein: CASQPSVLNNEQFF

V gene: TRBV7-2
clone size: .
J gene: TRBJ2-7
D gene: TRBD1
CDR3 DNA: TGTGCCAGCAGCTTATCATTGGGACAGGGTTTCTACGAGCAGTACTTC
CDR3 protein: CASSLSLGQGFYEQYF

V gene: TRBV30
clone size: .
J gene: TRBJ2-1
D gene: .
CDR3 DNA: TGTGCCTGGAGTATCCCTCTGGCGGGACTCCGGGACAATGAGCAGTTCTTC
CDR3 protein: CAWSIPLAGLRDNEQFF

V gene: TRBV19
clone size: .
J gene: TRBJ2-1
D gene: TRBD2
CDR3 DNA: TGTGCCAGTAGTTCCGGGACTAGCGGGAGGGATAATGAGCAGTTCTTC
CDR3 protein: CASSSGTSGRDNEQFF

V gene: TRBV6-1
clone size: .
J gene: TRBJ1-1
D gene: .
CDR3 DNA: TGTGCCAGCAGTATCTTAGGGGGAAACACTGAAGCTTTCTTT
CDR3 protein: CASSILGGNTEAFF

V gene: TRBV6-1
clone size: .
J gene: TRBJ1-1
D gene: .
CDR3 DNA: TGTGCCAGCCTTCGGACCAGGGGATTAGACACTGAAGCTTTCTTT
CDR3 protein: CASLRTRGLDTEAFF

V gene: TRBV15
clone size: .
J gene: TRBJ1-3
D gene: .
CDR3 DNA: TGTGCCACCAGCAGAGGGAGGGGATCCCGAAACACCATATATTTT
CDR3 protein: CATSRGRGSRNTIYF

V gene: TRBV4-1
clone size: .
J gene: TRBJ2-7
D gene: .
CDR3 DNA: TGCGCCAGCAGCCGGGAGAGAGAGGTAGACTACGAGCAGTACTTC
CDR3 protein: CASSREREVDYEQYF

V gene: TRBV19
clone size: .
J gene: TRBJ2-6
D gene: .
CDR3 DNA: TGTGCCAGTAGTACGTTAGGGGTGGCCTCTGGGGCCAACGTCCTGACTTTC
CDR3 protein: CASSTLGVASGANVLTF

V gene: TRBV5-8
clone size: .
J gene: TRBJ1-1
D gene: .
CDR3 DNA: TGTGCCAGCAGCTTGGACGGTGAAGCTTTCTTT
CDR3 protein: CASSLDGEAFF

V gene: TRBV19
clone size: .
J gene: TRBJ1-2
D gene: TRBD1
CDR3 DNA: TGTGCCAGCCGGACAGGGAGGGACCACGGCGACTACACCTTC
CDR3 protein: CASRTGRDHGDYTF

V gene: TRBV7-8
clone size: .
J gene: TRBJ2-3
D gene: TRBD2
CDR3 DNA: TGTGCCAGCAGCTGGGGAGCGGGAGCATTCACAGATACGCAGTATTTT
CDR3 protein: CASSWGAGAFTDTQYF